Below, 5 T cell receptor beta chains from the same sample are listed, as sequenced in a study of cytomegalovirus exposure and HLA in healthy donors. Here immunoSEQ multiplex PCR was the method, and the copy in TCRdb shows in-frame clones only, minus some. The repertoire holds some 200,000 clones, with 80% to 95% as singletons. The sample was PBMCs. The receptors were gathered from a woman under 30 in good health and CMV-seronegative.

The V and J genes are TRBV6-1 and TRBJ1-5; 8 bases map to TRBD1. V lost 4 bases to trimming and J lost 0 bases; unmatched junction nucleotides: 2. Germline CDR1 reads MNHNS; CDR2 reads SASEGT. CDR3 size: 15 residues. CDR3 loop: CASSGGQGSNQPQHF. CDR3 coding DNA: TGTGCCAGCAGTGGAGGACAGGGTAGCAATCAGCCCCAGCATTTT.

The chain recombines TRBV4-1 with TRBJ2-1; D might be TRBD2 (6 bases). CDR1 and CDR2 (germline): MGHRA, YSYEKL. Trimming took 4 bases from V and 4 from J, leaving 23 bases between them. CDR3 length equals 18 residues. In DNA form, the CDR3 reads TGCGCCAGCAGCCTCCAGGGACTTCCCAAATCTACTTACAATGAGCAGTTCTTC. This gives the protein CASSLQGLPKSTYNEQFF.

The V gene is TRBV30, the J gene TRBJ2-4, with 9 bases matching TRBD1. The CDR3 is made up of 14 amino acids. Trimming cost V 2 bases and J 7 bases; bases outside gene matches: 6. CDR1 and CDR2 (germline): GTSNPN, SVGIG (reference sequence). Here the CDR3 DNA reads TGTGCCTGGAGTACGGGACAGGGTAGGAACATTCAGTACTTC. Translated: CAWSTGQGRNIQYF.

The CDR3 region has the DNA TGTGCCATCAGTGATAGCGGGAGGGCCTCGGATGAGCAGTTCTTC. This sequence encodes CAISDSGRASDEQFF. The chain uses TRBV10-3 and TRBJ2-1, with TRBD2 matching over 11 bases. Germline CDR1 and CDR2: ENHRY and SYGVKD. The CDR3 totals 15 residues. The junction had 6 bases not matched to a gene; V was cut back by 3 bases and J by 8 bases.

J is TRBJ2-1 and V is TRBV27; 13 nucleotides align to TRBD2. V gave up 4 bases and J gave up 3 bases; unmatched junction bases: 6. The CDR3 is 17 amino acids. The germline CDR1 and CDR2 sequences are MNHEY and SMNVEV (reference sequence). The CDR3 nucleotides are TGTGCCAGCAGTTCTCAGACTAGCGGGAGGCTCTACAATGAGCAGTTCTTC. Translating it yields CASSSQTSGRLYNEQFF.